The text below deals with one TCR beta chain. Antigen: not known. V lost 3 bases and J 0 bases, leaving 11 bases between the germline ends. Per the germline V gene, CDR1 is GTSNPN and CDR2 is SVGIG (reference sequence). CDR3 size: 15 residues. The data stem from a study of cytomegalovirus exposure and HLA in healthy donors. General study results and limits: Common viral pathogens seemed, in a later analysis, to connect with several of the most significant clusters.

Amplification used 60 Vbeta primers and 13 Jbeta primers. Assay: immunoSEQ multiplex PCR; the TCRdb copy retains only in-frame clones and omits some. In the table there are under 90,000 clones, 77% of which are singletons. When sampled, the donors appeared nominally healthy, though they likely had unrecorded immune exposures. V gene TRBV30 combines with J gene TRBJ2-2; no clear D gene. The sample comprised PBMCs. The receptor was derived from a man aged 45-65 years in good health and CMV-seropositive. CDR3 residues: CAWRVGATNTGELFF. The CDR3 DNA reads as TGTGCCTGGAGGGTAGGAGCCACGAACACCGGGGAGCTGTTTTTT.